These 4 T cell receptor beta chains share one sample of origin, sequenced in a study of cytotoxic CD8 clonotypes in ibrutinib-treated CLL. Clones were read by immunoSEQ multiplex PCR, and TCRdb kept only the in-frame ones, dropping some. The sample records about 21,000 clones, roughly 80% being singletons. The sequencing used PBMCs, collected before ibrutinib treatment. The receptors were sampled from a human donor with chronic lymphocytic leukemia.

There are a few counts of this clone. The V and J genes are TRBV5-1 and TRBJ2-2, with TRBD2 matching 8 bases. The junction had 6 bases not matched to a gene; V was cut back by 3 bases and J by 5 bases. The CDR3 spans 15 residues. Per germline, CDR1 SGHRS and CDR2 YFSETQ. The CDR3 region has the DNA TGCGCCAGCAGCTCCGGGGGGGCCCGGACCGGGGAGCTGTTTTTT. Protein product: CASSSGGARTGELFF.

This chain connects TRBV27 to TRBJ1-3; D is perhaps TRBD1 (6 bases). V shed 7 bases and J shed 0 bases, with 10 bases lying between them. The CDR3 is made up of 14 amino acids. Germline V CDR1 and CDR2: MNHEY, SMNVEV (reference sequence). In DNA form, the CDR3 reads TGTGCCAGCAAGACAGGCCACTCTGGAAACACCATATATTTT. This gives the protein CASKTGHSGNTIYF.

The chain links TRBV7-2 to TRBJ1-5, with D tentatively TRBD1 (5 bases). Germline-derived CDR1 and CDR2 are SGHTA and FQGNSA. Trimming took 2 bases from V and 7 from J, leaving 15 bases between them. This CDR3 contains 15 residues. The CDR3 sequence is CASSLFGRVNQPQHF. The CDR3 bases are TGTGCCAGCAGCTTATTCGGCAGGGTAAACCAGCCCCAGCATTTT.

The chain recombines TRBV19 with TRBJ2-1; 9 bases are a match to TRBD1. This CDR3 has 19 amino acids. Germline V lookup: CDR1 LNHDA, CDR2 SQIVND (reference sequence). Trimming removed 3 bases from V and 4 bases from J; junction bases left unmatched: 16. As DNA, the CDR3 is TGTGCCAGTAGTATTTTCCCGGGACAGGGACCTACTATTTACAATGAGCAGTTCTTC. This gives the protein CASSIFPGQGPTIYNEQFF.